The clone carrying this TCR beta chain was counted a few times. The data stem from a study of shared T cell receptors in the human thymus. Here immunoSEQ multiplex PCR was the method, and the copy in TCRdb shows in-frame clones only, minus some. The repertoire consists of some 400,000 clones, with 95% occurring once and the leading ten covering around 0.018%. Germline lookup yields CDR1 LNHDA and CDR2 SQIVND (reference sequence). This CDR3 is built from 12 residues. V was trimmed by 0 bases and J by 16 bases, leaving 13 bases between them. The genes are TRBV19 and TRBJ1-3, with D unclear. Specimen: thymocytes. The receptor was derived from a human donor. The CDR3, as DNA: TGTGCCAGTAGTATAGACGGACGAAACGTTTATTTT. Protein sequence: CASSIDGRNVYF.